This record looks at one T cell receptor (beta chain) sequence and its context. Its antigen remains unidentified. The same CDR3 also results from other DNA sequences found in this sample. This entry comes from a study of shared clonotypes between healthy human individuals. Overall study context: The composition of the donors was a couple of women and a few men aged 18 to 49.

The CDR3 sequence is 13 residues long. The V end was cut by 3 bases, the J end by 0 bases, with 4 bases between. Germline V gives CDR1 SGHTA, CDR2 FQGNSA. Assay: immunoSEQ multiplex PCR; the TCRdb copy retains only in-frame clones and omits some. The sample holds 1,500,000 or so clones, around 98.5% seen once. Study-level results: Clonotypes not shared had lower generation probabilities than those common to all four donors. Between a few donors, naive CD4 clonotypes were shared at a level of around 5.1%. Generally, naive subsets (rather than memory subsets) showed larger estimated richness.

Sequencing used naive CD4+ T cells sorted from blood. The subset here: CD45RA+ positively selected. This sequence joins TRBV7-2 and TRBJ2-3; D unclear. The sequence was obtained from a man in his thirties or forties in good health. CDR3 DNA sequence: TGTGCCAGCAGCTTTGGGAGCACAGATACGCAGTATTTT. It encodes CASSFGSTDTQYF.